A selection of T cell receptor beta chains follows, all from one sample in a study of technical replicates of blood from several donors. The repertoire was sequenced with immunoSEQ multiplex PCR; TCRdb's copy has only in-frame clones and lacks some. The sample records 76,000 or so clones, approximately 83% being singletons. Sequenced: PBMCs. The source of these receptors is a human donor in good health. Some clones in this sample may be carry-over from other donors' samples. CDR3s include the opening cysteine and the closing phenylalanine or tryptophan. D genes are given only for firm matches. Clone size is given for some rows only: seen once, a few or many times, or a class if the clone is expanded.

CDR3 protein	CDR3 DNA	D gene	clone size	V gene	J gene
CASSLGYPGTGRVEQYF	TGCGCCAGCAGCCTAGGATATCCCGGGACAGGGAGAGTAGAGCAGTACTTC	TRBD1	NA	TRBV5-1	TRBJ2-7
CASSQALGGYEQYF	TGCGCCAGCAGCCAAGCGCTGGGAGGCTACGAGCAGTACTTC	NA	NA	TRBV4-1	TRBJ2-7
CASSQAGRGRINEQFF	TGTGCCAGCAGCCAAGCGGGCAGGGGGCGCATAAATGAGCAGTTCTTC	TRBD1	NA	TRBV14	TRBJ2-1
CASSLGLAGDSDTQYF	TGTGCCAGCAGCTTAGGGCTAGCGGGAGACTCAGATACGCAGTATTTT	TRBD2	NA	TRBV11-3	TRBJ2-3
CAWSVLSYEQYF	TGTGCCTGGAGTGTACTCTCCTACGAGCAGTACTTC	NA	few	TRBV30	TRBJ2-7
CAIGEQGQGDTQYF	TGTGCCATCGGGGAACAGGGACAGGGAGATACGCAGTATTTT	TRBD1	NA	TRBV10-3	TRBJ2-3
CASSLGTSGNYEQYF	TGTGCCAGCAGCCTCGGGACTAGCGGGAACTACGAGCAGTACTTC	TRBD2	NA	TRBV7-2	TRBJ2-7
CASNQGTNNGGYTF	TGTGCCAGCAACCAGGGGACAAATAACGGTGGCTACACCTTC	NA	NA	TRBV7-2	TRBJ1-2
CASSSFTYEQYF	TGTGCCAGCAGCTCCTTTACCTACGAGCAGTACTTC	NA	NA	TRBV11-2	TRBJ2-7
CASSRDTSSGNTIYF	TGTGCCAGCAGTCGGGACACGAGCTCTGGAAACACCATATATTTT	NA	NA	TRBV5-4	TRBJ1-3
CSVGTPGLAEQFF	TGCAGCGTTGGGACTCCGGGGTTGGCTGAGCAGTTCTTC	NA	NA	TRBV29-1	TRBJ2-1
CASSPLADGKLFF	TGCGCCAGCAGCCCCTTAGCGGATGGAAAACTGTTTTTT	NA	few	TRBV4-1	TRBJ1-4
CASRTRGLDTTNEKLFF	TGTGCCAGTAGGACGAGGGGGCTGGATACAACTAATGAAAAACTGTTTTTT	TRBD1	NA	TRBV19	TRBJ1-4
CASSSGLAGVGETQYF	TGCGCCAGCAGCTCGGGACTAGCGGGGGTTGGGGAGACCCAGTACTTC	TRBD2	NA	TRBV5-1	TRBJ2-5
CASSQDLSSGTLDEQFF	TGTGCCAGCAGCCAAGATCTTAGTAGCGGTACCCTCGATGAGCAGTTCTTC	NA	NA	TRBV14	TRBJ2-1
CASSLRDRGPGYTF	TGTGCCAGCAGCTTGAGGGACAGGGGGCCTGGCTACACCTTC	TRBD1	once	TRBV5-8	TRBJ1-2
CASSALDDRSNTEAFF	TGTGCCAGCAGCGCGCTAGACGACAGGTCGAACACTGAAGCTTTCTTT	NA	NA	TRBV9	TRBJ1-1
CASSLGQRSEQFF	TGCGCCAGCAGCTTGGGGCAGAGGAGTGAGCAGTTCTTC	NA	NA	TRBV5-1	TRBJ2-1
CASSAGLADYNEQFF	TGTGCCAGTAGTGCCGGACTAGCGGATTACAATGAGCAGTTCTTC	TRBD2	NA	TRBV19	TRBJ2-1
CASPITSSPGTGISNQPQHF	TGTGCCAGCCCAATCACCTCGAGTCCCGGGACAGGGATTAGCAATCAGCCCCAGCATTTT	TRBD1	NA	TRBV18	TRBJ1-5
CATSSTSGTPFYEQYF	TGTGCCACCAGCAGTACTTCCGGGACTCCTTTCTACGAGCAGTACTTC	NA	once	TRBV15	TRBJ2-7
CASSFQGGVGEQYF	TGTGCCAGTAGCTTTCAGGGGGGTGTGGGCGAGCAGTACTTC	NA	NA	TRBV19	TRBJ2-7
CASRSGEGSHEQYF	TGCGCCAGCCGTTCCGGAGAGGGATCCCACGAGCAGTACTTC	NA	NA	TRBV5-1	TRBJ2-7
CASRASGGADTQYF	TGTGCCAGCAGAGCTAGCGGGGGGGCAGATACGCAGTATTTT	TRBD2	NA	TRBV7-6	TRBJ2-3
CASSLWARNTGELFF	TGTGCCAGCAGCTTGTGGGCGAGAAACACCGGGGAGCTGTTTTTT	NA	NA	TRBV5-6	TRBJ2-2
CASGSDRAARDTQYF	TGTGCTAGTGGTTCCGACAGGGCCGCTCGAGATACGCAGTATTTT	TRBD1	NA	TRBV12-5	TRBJ2-3
CASSPSGSLYEQYF	TGTGCCAGCAGCCCGAGCGGGAGCTTGTACGAGCAGTACTTC	TRBD2	once	TRBV7-9	TRBJ2-7
CAISEQGYYEQYF	TGTGCCATCAGTGAGCAGGGGTACTACGAGCAGTACTTC	NA	NA	TRBV10-3	TRBJ2-7
CASSQERREGLYEQYF	TGCGCCAGCAGCCAAGAAAGGCGGGAGGGCCTCTACGAGCAGTACTTC	TRBD2	NA	TRBV4-3	TRBJ2-7
CASSGLSYGEELNGYTF	TGTGCCAGCAGCGGCCTCAGCTACGGGGAGGAGTTGAATGGCTACACCTTC	NA	NA	TRBV5-4	TRBJ1-2
CASSLASGGEQFF	TGTGCCAGCAGCTTAGCAAGCGGCGGCGAGCAGTTCTTC	NA	NA	TRBV7-7	TRBJ2-1
CASSYGPGENQPQHF	TGTGCCAGCAGTTACGGGCCAGGGGAGAATCAGCCCCAGCATTTT	NA	NA	TRBV6-5	TRBJ1-5
CASSGQGDYGYTF	TGTGCCAGCAGTGGACAAGGGGACTATGGCTACACCTTC	NA	NA	TRBV2	TRBJ1-2
CASSLNPGRYNSPLHF	TGCGCCAGCAGCTTGAACCCAGGCCGGTATAATTCACCCCTCCACTTT	NA	NA	TRBV5-1	TRBJ1-6
CASTLKPANYNEQFF	TGTGCCAGCACCCTAAAGCCTGCTAACTACAATGAGCAGTTCTTC	NA	NA	TRBV6-1	TRBJ2-1
CAWSEGGGQYF	TGTGCCTGGAGTGAAGGGGGCGGGCAGTACTTC	TRBD1	once	TRBV30	TRBJ2-7
CASRVSGAQAEAFF	TGTGCCAGCAGAGTAAGCGGTGCCCAAGCCGAAGCTTTCTTT	NA	NA	TRBV6-1	TRBJ1-1
CASSLVPNNQPQHF	TGTGCCAGCAGCTTAGTCCCAAACAATCAGCCCCAGCATTTT	NA	NA	TRBV7-6	TRBJ1-5
CASSQGPGLTYEQYF	TGCGCCAGCAGCCAAGGGCCGGGACTCACTTACGAGCAGTACTTC	NA	NA	TRBV4-3	TRBJ2-7
CASSYGLAKNIQYF	TGTGCCAGCAGTTACGGACTAGCCAAAAACATTCAGTACTTC	NA	NA	TRBV6-5	TRBJ2-4
CAWSVRGQGNEKLFF	TGTGCCTGGAGTGTTAGGGGACAGGGGAATGAAAAACTGTTTTTT	TRBD1	NA	TRBV30	TRBJ1-4